The T cell receptor beta chain under discussion was sequenced for a study of T cell responses to AZD1222 COVID-19 vaccine. Assay used: immunoSEQ multiplex PCR; TCRdb lists only in-frame clones, some missing. Here the sample spans more than 95,000 clones, 88% being singletons. Germline V gives CDR1 SGHTA, CDR2 FQGNSA. The CDR3 is made up of 12 amino acids. V dropped 5 bases and J dropped 10; count of bases not matched to a gene: 5. The specimen comprised peripheral blood, sampled on day 0 of AZD1222 vaccination. The rearrangement uses TRBV7-2 and TRBJ2-3; 8 bases are shared with TRBD2. The sequence came from an adult in good health. This chain's CDR3 is CASSQGLVAQYF. The CDR3 bases are TGTGCCAGCAGCCAGGGACTAGTAGCGCAGTATTTT. The full variable domain, rest sourced from reference TRBV7-2 and TRBJ2-3, is GAGVSQSPSNKVTEKGKDVELRCDPISGHTALYWYRQSLGQGLEFLIYFQGNSAPDKSGLPSDRFSAERTGGSVSTLTIQRTQQEDSAVYLCASSQGLVAQYFGPGTRLTVL.